This paragraph covers one TCR beta chain sequence. The antigen is unknown. Patients had blood sampled at baseline and again on cycle 4 day 1 and cycle 7 day 1. This specimen comes from a study of OX40 agonist ivuxolimab in advanced cancers. Whole-study context: Participants averaged roughly 60 years of age (range 23 to 79) and were roughly 80% male. General study results and limits: The 0.1-3.0 mg/kg partial responders had among the lowest clonal expansion.

Measured with immunoSEQ multiplex PCR; TCRdb has only the in-frame clones, and not every one. The sample shows around 20,000 clones, roughly 81% of them seen only once. The length of the CDR3 is 15 residues. Germline values: CDR1 LNHDA, CDR2 SQIVND (reference sequence). Trimming took 1 base from V and 0 from J, leaving 7 bases between them. The rearrangement links TRBV19 to TRBJ1-3; no firm D call. The sequences come from CD4+ or CD8+ T cells sorted from blood, collected in a trial of the OX40 agonist ivuxolimab. The sequence was obtained from an adult with an advanced solid tumor such as melanoma, head and neck, liver or kidney cancer. CDR3 DNA sequence: TGTGCCAGTAGTATAGTTGGGTCCTCTGGAAACACCATATATTTT. Translating gives CASSIVGSSGNTIYF.